Reported below is one TCR beta chain. The data belong to a study of control samples from healthy donors and cancer patients. Per germline, CDR1 MGHRA and CDR2 YSYEKL. This CDR3 has 17 amino acids. The V and J ends lost 1 base and 3 bases, in that order; junction bases with no gene match: 8. Measured with immunoSEQ multiplex PCR; TCRdb has only the in-frame clones, and not every one. The repertoire has approximately 190,000 clones, 91% of them found once; the top ten carry 1.8%. V usage is TRBV4-1 and J usage is TRBJ2-7; TRBD1 agrees at 11 bases. The receptor comes from a man aged 30 to 45 in good health. Sequencing input: blood. The CDR3, as DNA: TGCGCCAGCAGCCAAGCGGCCGGGGGACAGGGGGTCTACGAGCAGTACTTC. Translation gives CASSQAAGGQGVYEQYF.